This passage covers 8 T cell receptor beta chains from one sample sequenced in a study of T cells in tumors after PD-1 blockade. Profiled with immunoSEQ multiplex PCR; TCRdb holds only in-frame clones, not every one. The table includes approximately 47,000 clones, approximately 79% detected once. This sample comprised PBMCs, obtained before anti-PD-1 therapy. All receptors come from a human donor with advanced basal cell or squamous cell carcinoma (not recorded which).

This clone is medium-sized by share. The chain has TRBV19 and TRBJ1-5; TRBD1 might be the D (6 bases). Trimming pared 2 bases from V and 6 bases from J, leaving 14 bases between. The CDR3 runs to 15 residues. The germline V gene has CDR1 LNHDA and CDR2 SQIVND (reference sequence). In DNA form, the CDR3 reads TGTGCCAGTAGTATAATATCAGGGGCCGGTCAGCCCCAGCATTTT. Translation gives CASSIISGAGQPQHF.

The genes are TRBV9 and TRBJ2-3; D unresolved. Trimming left V 0 bases short and J 6 bases short, with 14 bases between. The germline V gene encodes CDR1 SGDLS and CDR2 YYNGEE. This CDR3 contains 15 residues. Written as DNA, the CDR3 is TGTGCCAGCAGCGTAGAGTACGCCACAAAGGATACGCAGTATTTT. Amino acids: CASSVEYATKDTQYF.

This clone was seen only once. This rearrangement joins TRBV3-1 (or the pseudogene TRBV3-2) to TRBJ1-3, with D possibly matching TRBD1 (6 bases). Germline V CDR1 and CDR2: LGHDT, YNNKEL (reference sequence). The ends were cut back, 5 bases at V and 5 bases at J, with 7 bases in the middle. This CDR3 contains 12 residues. CDR3: CASSWDRNTIYF. As DNA, the CDR3 is TGTGCCAGCAGCTGGGACAGAAACACCATATATTTT.

Written as DNA, the CDR3 is TGTGCCAGCACCGACGGGACAGACCAAGAGACCCAGTACTTC. This gives the protein CASTDGTDQETQYF. This sequence joins TRBV7-8 and TRBJ2-5; 7 nucleotides line up with TRBD1. Germline V gene sequence: CDR1 SGHVS, CDR2 FQNEAQ. The CDR3 totals 14 residues. Unmatched junction bases numbered 5, after V lost 7 bases and J lost 0 bases.

The chain joins TRBV5-8 to TRBJ2-1; TRBD2 agrees at 7 bases. This CDR3 comprises 14 residues. Trimming at V came to 3 bases and at J to 9 bases, leaving 9 bases not matched to a gene. CDR1 is SGHTS and CDR2 is YDEGEE in the germline V gene. CDR3: CASSSQRGLGEQFF. CDR3 coding DNA: TGTGCCAGCAGCTCTCAGCGGGGTCTAGGTGAGCAGTTCTTC.

Turning to this clone: At the DNA level, this CDR3 is encoded by other sequences in the same sample as well. This rearrangement joins TRBV5-1 to TRBJ2-1; possibly TRBD2 for D (7 bases). Germline V CDR1 and CDR2: SGHRS, YFSETQ. Trimming removed 1 base at V and 2 bases at J, with 16 bases between. The CDR3 is 17 residues long. DNA for the CDR3: TGCGCCAGCAGCTTGTCGGGTGGGAGGGGGGCCTACAATGAGCAGTTCTTC. Translated: CASSLSGGRGAYNEQFF.

This clone showed up just a few times. V gene TRBV14 combines with J gene TRBJ1-1; D uncertain. V dropped 4 bases and J dropped 3 bases, with 9 bases sitting between them. Germline V gene sequence: CDR1 SGHDN, CDR2 FVKESK. The CDR3 is made up of 13 amino acids. This chain's CDR3 is CASSRGSYTEAFF. The CDR3 bases are TGTGCCAGCAGCCGAGGATCGTACACTGAAGCTTTCTTT.

This chain joins TRBV5-1 and TRBJ1-2; D remains unclear. V lost 0 bases and J 4 bases, leaving 13 bases between the germline ends. This CDR3 is built from 15 residues. Germline V lookup: CDR1 SGHRS, CDR2 YFSETQ. The CDR3 is CASSLEAPSSYGYTF. The CDR3 DNA sequence: TGCGCCAGCAGCTTGGAGGCCCCGTCTAGCTATGGCTACACCTTC.